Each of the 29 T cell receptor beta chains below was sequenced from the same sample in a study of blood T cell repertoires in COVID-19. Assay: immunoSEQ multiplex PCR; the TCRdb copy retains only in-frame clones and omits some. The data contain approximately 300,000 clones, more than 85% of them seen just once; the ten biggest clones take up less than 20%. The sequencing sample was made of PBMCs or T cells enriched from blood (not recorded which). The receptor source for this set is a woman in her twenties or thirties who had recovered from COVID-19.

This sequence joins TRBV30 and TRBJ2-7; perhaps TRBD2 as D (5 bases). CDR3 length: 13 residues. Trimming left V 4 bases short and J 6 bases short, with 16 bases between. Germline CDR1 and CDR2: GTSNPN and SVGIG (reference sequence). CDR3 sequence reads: CAWNPALGVEQYF. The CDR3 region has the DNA TGTGCCTGGAACCCCGCTCTCGGGGTCGAGCAGTACTTC.

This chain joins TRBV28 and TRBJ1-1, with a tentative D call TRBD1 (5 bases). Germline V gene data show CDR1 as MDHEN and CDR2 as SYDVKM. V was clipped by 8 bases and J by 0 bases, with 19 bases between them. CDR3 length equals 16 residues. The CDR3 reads CASHTQGLLVNTEAFF. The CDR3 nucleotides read TGTGCCAGCCACACTCAGGGTTTGTTAGTGAACACTGAAGCTTTCTTT.

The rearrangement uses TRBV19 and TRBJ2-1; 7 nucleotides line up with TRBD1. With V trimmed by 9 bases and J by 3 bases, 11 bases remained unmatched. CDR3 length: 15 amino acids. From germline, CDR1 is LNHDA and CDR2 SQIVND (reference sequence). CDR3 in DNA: TGTGCCAGCAGAATGGACAGGTGGGACTACAATGAGCAGTTCTTC. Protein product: CASRMDRWDYNEQFF.

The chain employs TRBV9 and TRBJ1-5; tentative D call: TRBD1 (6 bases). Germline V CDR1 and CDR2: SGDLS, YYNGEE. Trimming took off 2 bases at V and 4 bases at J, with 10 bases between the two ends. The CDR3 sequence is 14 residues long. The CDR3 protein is CASSVRGGNQPQHF. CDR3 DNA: TGTGCCAGCAGCGTCAGGGGTGGTAATCAGCCCCAGCATTTT.

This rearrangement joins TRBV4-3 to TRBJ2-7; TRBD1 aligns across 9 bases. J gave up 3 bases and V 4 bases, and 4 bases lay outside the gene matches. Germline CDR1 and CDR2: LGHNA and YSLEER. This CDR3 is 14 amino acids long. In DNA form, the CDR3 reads TGCGCCAGCAGCCCTCGGACAGGGGTCTACGAGCAGTACTTC. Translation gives CASSPRTGVYEQYF.

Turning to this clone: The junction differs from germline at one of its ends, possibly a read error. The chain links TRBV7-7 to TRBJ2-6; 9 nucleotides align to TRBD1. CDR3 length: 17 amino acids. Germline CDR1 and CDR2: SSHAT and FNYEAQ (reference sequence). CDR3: CASSPRTGDSGANVLTF. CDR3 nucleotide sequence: TGTGCTAGCAGCCCAAGGACAGGGGACTCTGGGGCCAACGTCCTGACTTTC.

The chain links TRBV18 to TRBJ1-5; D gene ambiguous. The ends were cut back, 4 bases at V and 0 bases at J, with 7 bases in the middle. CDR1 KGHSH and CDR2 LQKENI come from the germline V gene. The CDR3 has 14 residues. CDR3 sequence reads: CASSRTPSNQPQHF. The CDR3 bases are TGTGCCAGCTCACGTACACCTAGCAATCAGCCCCAGCATTTT.

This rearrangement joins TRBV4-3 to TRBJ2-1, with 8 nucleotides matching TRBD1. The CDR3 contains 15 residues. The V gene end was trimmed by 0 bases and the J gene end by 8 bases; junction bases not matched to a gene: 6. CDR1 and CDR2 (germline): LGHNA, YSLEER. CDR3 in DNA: TGCGCCAGCAGCCAAGATGGGACAGGCTCGGATGAGCAGTTCTTC. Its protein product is CASSQDGTGSDEQFF.

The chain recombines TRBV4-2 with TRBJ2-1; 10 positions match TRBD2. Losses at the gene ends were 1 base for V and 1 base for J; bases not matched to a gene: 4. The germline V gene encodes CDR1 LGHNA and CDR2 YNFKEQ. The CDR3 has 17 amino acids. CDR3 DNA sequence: TGTGCCAGCAGCCAAGTGCAAGCGGGAGGGTCCTACAATGAGCAGTTCTTC. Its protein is CASSQVQAGGSYNEQFF.

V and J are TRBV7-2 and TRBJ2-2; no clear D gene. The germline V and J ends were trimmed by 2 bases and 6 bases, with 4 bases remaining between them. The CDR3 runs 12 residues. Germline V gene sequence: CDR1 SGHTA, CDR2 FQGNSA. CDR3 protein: CASSLSAGELFF. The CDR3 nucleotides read TGTGCCAGCAGCTTATCCGCCGGGGAGCTGTTTTTT.

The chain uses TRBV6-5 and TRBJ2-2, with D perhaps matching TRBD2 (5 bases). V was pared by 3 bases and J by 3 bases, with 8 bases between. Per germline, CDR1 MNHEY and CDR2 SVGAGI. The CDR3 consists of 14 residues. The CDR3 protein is CASSYWRDTGELFF. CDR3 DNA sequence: TGTGCCAGCAGTTATTGGCGGGACACCGGGGAGCTGTTTTTT.

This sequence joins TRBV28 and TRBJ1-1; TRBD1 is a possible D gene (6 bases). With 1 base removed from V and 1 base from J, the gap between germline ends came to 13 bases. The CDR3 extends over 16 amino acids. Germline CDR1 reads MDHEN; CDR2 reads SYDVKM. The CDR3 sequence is CASSLLATGSNTEAFF. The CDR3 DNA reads TGTGCCAGCAGTTTATTAGCGACAGGATCGAACACTGAAGCTTTCTTT.

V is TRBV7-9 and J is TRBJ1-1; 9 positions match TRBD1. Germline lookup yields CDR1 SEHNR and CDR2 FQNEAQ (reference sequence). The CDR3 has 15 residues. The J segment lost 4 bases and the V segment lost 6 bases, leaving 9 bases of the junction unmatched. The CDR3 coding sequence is TGTGCCAGCAGTAAAACAGGGGGCGCAGGCACTGAAGCTTTCTTT. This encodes CASSKTGGAGTEAFF.

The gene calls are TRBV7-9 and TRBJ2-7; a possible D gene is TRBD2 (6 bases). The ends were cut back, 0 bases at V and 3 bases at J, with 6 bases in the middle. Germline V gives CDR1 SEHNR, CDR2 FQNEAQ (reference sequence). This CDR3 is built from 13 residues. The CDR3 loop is CASSLAGGYEQYF. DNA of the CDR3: TGTGCCAGCAGCTTAGCGGGGGGCTACGAGCAGTACTTC.

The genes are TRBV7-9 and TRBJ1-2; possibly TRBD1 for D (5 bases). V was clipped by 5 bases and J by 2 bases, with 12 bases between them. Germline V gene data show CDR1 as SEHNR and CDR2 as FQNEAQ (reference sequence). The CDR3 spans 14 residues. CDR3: CASSRDWLNYGYTF. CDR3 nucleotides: TGTGCCAGCAGCCGGGACTGGCTCAACTATGGCTACACCTTC.

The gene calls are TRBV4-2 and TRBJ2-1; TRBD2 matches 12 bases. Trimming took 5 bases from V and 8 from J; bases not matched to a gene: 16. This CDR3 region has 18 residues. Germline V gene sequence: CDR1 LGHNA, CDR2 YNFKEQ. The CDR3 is CASSKGFLRLAGEDEQFF. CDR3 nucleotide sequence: TGTGCCAGCAGCAAGGGTTTTCTTAGACTAGCGGGGGAGGATGAGCAGTTCTTC.

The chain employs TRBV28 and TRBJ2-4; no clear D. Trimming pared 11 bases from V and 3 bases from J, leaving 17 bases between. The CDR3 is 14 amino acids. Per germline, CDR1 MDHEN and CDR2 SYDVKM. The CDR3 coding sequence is TGTGCCGCCGCAAAGTCTAGGAGCAAAAACATTCAGTACTTC. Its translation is CAAAKSRSKNIQYF.

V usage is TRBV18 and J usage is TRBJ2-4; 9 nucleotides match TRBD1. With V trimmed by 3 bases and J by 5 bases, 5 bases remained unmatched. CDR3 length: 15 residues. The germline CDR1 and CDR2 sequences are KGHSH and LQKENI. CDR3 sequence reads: CASSPLTGGENIQYF. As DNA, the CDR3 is TGTGCCAGCTCACCCTTGACAGGGGGGGAAAACATTCAGTACTTC.

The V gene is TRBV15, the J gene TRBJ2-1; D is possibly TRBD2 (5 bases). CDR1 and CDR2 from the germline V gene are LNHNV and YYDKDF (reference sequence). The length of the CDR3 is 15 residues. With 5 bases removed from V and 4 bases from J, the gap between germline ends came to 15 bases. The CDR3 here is CATSYERDFYNEQFF. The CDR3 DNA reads TGTGCCACCAGCTATGAGAGGGATTTTTACAATGAGCAGTTCTTC.

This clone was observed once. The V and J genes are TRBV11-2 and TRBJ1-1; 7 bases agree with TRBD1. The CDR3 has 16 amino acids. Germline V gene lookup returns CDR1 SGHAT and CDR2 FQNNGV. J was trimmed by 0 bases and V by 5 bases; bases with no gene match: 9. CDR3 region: CASSGGVTGVNTEAFF. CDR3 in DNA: TGTGCCAGCAGCGGAGGGGTAACAGGGGTGAACACTGAAGCTTTCTTT.

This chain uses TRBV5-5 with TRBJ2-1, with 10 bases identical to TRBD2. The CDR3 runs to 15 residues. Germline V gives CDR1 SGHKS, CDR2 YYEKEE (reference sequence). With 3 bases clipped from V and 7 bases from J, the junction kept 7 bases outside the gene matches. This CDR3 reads CASSSLAGVENEQFF. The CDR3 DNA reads TGTGCCAGCAGCTCTCTAGCGGGAGTGGAGAATGAGCAGTTCTTC.

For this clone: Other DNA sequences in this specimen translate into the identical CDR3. The CDR3 sequence: CASSLGTSGSTDTQYF. CDR3 bases: TGTGCCAGCAGCTTAGGAACTAGCGGGAGCACAGATACGCAGTATTTT. The chain employs TRBV7-9 and TRBJ2-3; 9 bases are a match to TRBD2. V was clipped by 1 base and J by 0 bases; unmatched bases: 2. This CDR3 spans 16 amino acids. Germline V CDR1 and CDR2: SEHNR, FQNEAQ (reference sequence).

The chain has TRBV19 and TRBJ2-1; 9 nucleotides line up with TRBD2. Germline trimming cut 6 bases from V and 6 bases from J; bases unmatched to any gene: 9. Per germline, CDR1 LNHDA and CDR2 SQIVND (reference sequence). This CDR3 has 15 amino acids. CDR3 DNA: TGTGCCAGTAGGGGCGCGGGGGGGCCTAGCAATGAGCAGTTCTTC. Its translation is CASRGAGGPSNEQFF.

The CDR3 here is CASSLMGTKAHSGYTF. In DNA, the CDR3 is TGTGCCAGCAGCTTAATGGGGACAAAGGCCCACTCCGGCTACACCTTC. This chain links TRBV13 with TRBJ1-2; TRBD1 is a possible D gene (6 bases). The germline CDR1 and CDR2 sequences are PRHDT and FYEKMQ (reference sequence). This CDR3 contains 16 residues. V was shortened by 2 bases and J by 8 bases, with 21 bases between the two germline ends.

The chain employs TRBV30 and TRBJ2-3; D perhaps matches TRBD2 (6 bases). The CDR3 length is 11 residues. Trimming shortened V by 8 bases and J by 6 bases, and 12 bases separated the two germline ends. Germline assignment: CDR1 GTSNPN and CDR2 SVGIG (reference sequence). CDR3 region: CALSREDTQYF. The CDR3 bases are TGTGCCCTAAGTCGGGAGGATACGCAGTATTTT.

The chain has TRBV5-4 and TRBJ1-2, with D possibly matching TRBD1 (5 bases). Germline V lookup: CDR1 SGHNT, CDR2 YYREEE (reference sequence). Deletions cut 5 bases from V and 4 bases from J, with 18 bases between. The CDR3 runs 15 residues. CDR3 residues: CASSPRNGGIYGYTF. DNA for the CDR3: TGTGCCAGCAGTCCGCGTAATGGGGGGATCTATGGCTACACCTTC.

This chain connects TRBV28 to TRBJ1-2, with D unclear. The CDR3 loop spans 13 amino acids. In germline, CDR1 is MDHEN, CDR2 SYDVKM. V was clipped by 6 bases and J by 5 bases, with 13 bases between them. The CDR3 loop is CASSRYQDYGYTF. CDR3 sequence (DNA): TGTGCCAGCAGCCGTTATCAGGATTATGGCTACACCTTC.

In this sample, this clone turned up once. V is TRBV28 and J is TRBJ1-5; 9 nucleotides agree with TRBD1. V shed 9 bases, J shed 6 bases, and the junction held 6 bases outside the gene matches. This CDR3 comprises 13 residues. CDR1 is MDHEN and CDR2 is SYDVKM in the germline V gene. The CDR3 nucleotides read TGTGCCAGTACAGGGGGCGGAAGTCAGCCCCAGCATTTT. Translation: CASTGGGSQPQHF.

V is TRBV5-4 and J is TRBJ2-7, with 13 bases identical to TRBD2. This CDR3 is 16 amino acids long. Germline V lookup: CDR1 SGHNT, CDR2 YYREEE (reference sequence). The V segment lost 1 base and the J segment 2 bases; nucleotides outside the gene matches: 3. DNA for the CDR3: TGTGCCAGCAGCTTGCCGGGACTAGCGGGGACCTACGAGCAGTACTTC. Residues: CASSLPGLAGTYEQYF.